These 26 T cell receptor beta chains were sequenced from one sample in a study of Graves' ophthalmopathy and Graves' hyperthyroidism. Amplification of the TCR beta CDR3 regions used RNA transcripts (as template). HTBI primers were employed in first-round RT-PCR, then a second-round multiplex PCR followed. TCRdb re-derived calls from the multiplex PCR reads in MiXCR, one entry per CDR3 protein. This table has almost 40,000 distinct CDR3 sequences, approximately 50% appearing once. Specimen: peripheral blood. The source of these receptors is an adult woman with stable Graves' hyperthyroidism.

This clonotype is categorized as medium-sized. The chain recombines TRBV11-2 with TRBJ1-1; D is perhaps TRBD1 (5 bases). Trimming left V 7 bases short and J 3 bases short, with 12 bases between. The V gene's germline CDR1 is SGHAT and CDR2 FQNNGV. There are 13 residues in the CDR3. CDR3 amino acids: CASNIQGDTEAFF. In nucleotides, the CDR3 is TGTGCCAGCAACATTCAAGGGGACACTGAAGCTTTCTTT.

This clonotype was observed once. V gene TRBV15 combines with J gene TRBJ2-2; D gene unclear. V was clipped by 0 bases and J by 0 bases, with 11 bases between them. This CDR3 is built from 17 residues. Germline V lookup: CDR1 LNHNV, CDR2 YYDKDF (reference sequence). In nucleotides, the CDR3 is TGTGCCACCAGCAGAGATAGGGCCAGCGCGAACACCGGGGAGCTGTTTTTT. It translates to CATSRDRASANTGELFF.

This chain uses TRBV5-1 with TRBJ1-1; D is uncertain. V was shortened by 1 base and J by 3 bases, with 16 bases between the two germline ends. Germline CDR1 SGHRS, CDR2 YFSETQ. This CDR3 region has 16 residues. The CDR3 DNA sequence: TGCGCCAGCAGCTTGACCCAAGCTGAGGGCTACACTGAAGCTTTCTTT. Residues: CASSLTQAEGYTEAFF.

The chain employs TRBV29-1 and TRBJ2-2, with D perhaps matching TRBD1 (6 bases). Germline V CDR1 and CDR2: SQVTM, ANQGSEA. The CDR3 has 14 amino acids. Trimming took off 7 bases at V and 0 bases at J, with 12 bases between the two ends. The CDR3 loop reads CSARGGANTGELFF. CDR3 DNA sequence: TGCAGCGCCAGAGGGGGAGCGAACACCGGGGAGCTGTTTTTT.

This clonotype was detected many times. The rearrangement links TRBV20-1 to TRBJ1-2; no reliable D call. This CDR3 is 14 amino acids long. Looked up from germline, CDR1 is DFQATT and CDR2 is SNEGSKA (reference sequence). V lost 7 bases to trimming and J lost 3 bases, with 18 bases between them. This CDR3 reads CSVSSGSTDYGYTF. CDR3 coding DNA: TGCAGTGTTTCCTCGGGCTCCACGGACTATGGCTACACCTTC.

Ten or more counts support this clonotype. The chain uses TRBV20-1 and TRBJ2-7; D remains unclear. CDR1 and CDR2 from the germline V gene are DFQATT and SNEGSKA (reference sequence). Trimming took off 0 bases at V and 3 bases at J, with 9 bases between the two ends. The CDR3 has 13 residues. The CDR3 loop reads CSARDPYVYEQYF. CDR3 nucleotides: TGCAGTGCTAGAGACCCGTATGTCTACGAGCAGTACTTC.

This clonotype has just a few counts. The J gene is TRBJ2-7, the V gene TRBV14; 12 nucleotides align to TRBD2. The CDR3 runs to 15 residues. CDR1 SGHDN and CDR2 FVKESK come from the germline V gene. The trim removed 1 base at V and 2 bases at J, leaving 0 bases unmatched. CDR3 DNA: TGTGCCAGCAGCCAAGGACTAGCGGGAGCCTACGAGCAGTACTTC. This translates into CASSQGLAGAYEQYF.

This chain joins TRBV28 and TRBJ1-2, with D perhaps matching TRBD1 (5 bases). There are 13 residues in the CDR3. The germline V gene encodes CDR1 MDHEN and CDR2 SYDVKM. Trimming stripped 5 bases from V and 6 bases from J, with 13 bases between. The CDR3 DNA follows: TGTGCCAGCAGTCCAGGTGGGGGGAATGGCTACACCTTC. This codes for CASSPGGGNGYTF.

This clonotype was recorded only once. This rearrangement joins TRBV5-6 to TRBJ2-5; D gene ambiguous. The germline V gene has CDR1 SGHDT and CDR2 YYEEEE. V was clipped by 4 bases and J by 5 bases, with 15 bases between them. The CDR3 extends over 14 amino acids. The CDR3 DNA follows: TGTGCCAGCAGCGTGGGGTCTGGTGGTGAGACCCAGTACTTC. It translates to CASSVGSGGETQYF.

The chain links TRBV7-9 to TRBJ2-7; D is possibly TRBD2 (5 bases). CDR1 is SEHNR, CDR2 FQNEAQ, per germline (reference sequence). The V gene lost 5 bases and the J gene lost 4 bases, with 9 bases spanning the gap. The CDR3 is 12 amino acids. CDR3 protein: CASSPGLYEQYF. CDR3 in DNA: TGTGCCAGCAGCCCAGGACTTTACGAGCAGTACTTC.

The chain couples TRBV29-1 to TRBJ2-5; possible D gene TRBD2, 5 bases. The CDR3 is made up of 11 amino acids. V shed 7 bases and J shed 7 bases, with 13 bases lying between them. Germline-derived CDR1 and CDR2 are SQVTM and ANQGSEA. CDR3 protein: CSDRGQVTQYF. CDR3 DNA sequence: TGCAGCGACCGGGGTCAGGTGACCCAGTACTTC.

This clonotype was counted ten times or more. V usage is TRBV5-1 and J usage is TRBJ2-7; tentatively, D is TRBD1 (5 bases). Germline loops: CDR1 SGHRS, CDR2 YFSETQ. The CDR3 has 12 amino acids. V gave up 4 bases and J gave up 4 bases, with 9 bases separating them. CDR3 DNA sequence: TGCGCCAGCAGCGGGGCAGGTTACGAGCAGTACTTC. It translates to CASSGAGYEQYF.

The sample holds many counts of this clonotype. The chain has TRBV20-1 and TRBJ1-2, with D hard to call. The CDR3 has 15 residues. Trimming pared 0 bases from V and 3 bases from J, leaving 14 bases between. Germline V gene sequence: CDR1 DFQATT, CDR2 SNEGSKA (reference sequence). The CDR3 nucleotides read TGCAGTGCTAGAGATAACCGCGGAGGTTACTATGGCTACACCTTC. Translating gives CSARDNRGGYYGYTF.

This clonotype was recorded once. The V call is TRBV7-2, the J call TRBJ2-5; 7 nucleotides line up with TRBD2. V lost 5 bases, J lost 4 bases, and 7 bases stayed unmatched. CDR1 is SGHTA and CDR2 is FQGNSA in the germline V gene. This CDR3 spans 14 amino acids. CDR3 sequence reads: CASSPAAGAETQYF. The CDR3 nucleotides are TGTGCCAGCAGCCCTGCGGCGGGAGCAGAGACCCAGTACTTC.

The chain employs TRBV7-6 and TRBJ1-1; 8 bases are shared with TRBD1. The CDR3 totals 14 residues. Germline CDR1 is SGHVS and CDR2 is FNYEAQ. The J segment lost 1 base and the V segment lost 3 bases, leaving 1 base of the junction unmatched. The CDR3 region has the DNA TGTGCCAGCAGCTTCGGGACAGGGAACACTGAAGCTTTCTTT. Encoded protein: CASSFGTGNTEAFF.

The CDR3 reads CASSLASSGSDEQYF. The CDR3 nucleotides read TGTGCCAGCAGCTTAGCGTCTAGCGGGAGCGACGAGCAGTACTTC. The V and J genes are TRBV7-9 and TRBJ2-7; 10 bases match TRBD2. The V segment lost 0 bases and the J segment 5 bases; nucleotides outside the gene matches: 4. The germline CDR1 and CDR2 sequences are SEHNR and FQNEAQ (reference sequence). The CDR3 covers 15 residues.

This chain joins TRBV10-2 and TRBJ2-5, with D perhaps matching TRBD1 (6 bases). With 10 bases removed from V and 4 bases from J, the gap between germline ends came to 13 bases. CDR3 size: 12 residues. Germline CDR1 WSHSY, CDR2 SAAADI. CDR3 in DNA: TGCGCCACCGCAGGGGTGCGAGAGACCCAGTACTTC. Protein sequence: CATAGVRETQYF.

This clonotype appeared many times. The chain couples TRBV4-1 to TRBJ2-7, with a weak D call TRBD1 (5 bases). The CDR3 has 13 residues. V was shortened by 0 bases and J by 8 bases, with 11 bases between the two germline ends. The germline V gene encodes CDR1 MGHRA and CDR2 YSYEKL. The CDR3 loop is CASSQDSGFKQYF. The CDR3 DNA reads TGCGCCAGCAGCCAAGATTCAGGGTTCAAGCAGTACTTC.

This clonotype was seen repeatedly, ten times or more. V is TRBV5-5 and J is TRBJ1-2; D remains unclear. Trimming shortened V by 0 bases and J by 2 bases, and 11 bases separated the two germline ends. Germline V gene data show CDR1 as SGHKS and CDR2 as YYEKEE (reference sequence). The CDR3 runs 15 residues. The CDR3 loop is CASSLGGGGNYGYTF. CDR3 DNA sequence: TGTGCCAGCAGCTTGGGGGGAGGAGGGAACTATGGCTACACCTTC.

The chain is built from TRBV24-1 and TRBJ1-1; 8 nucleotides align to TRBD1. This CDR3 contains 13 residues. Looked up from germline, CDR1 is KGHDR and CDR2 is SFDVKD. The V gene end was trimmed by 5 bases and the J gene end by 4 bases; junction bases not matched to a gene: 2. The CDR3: CATSATGGTEAFF. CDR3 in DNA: TGTGCCACCAGTGCCACAGGGGGCACTGAAGCTTTCTTT.

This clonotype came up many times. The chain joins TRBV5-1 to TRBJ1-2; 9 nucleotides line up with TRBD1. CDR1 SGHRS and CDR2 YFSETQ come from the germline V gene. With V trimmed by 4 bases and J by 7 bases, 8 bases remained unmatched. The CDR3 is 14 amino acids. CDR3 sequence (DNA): TGCGCCAGCAGCCGGGACAGGGTCTCGTCTGGCTACACCTTC. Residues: CASSRDRVSSGYTF.

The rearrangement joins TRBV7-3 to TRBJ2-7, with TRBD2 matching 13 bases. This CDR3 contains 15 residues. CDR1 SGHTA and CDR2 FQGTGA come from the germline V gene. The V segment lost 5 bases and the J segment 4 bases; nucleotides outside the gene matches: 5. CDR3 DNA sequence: TGTGCCAGCAGCCCCAGGACTAGCGGGAGTTACGAGCAGTACTTC. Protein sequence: CASSPRTSGSYEQYF. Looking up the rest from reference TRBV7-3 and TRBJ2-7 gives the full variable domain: GAGVSQTPSNKVTEKGKYVELRCDPISGHTALYWYRQSLGQGPEFLIYFQGTGAADDSGLPNDRFFAVRPEGSVSTLKIQRTERGDSAVYLCASSPRTSGSYEQYFGPGTRLTVT.

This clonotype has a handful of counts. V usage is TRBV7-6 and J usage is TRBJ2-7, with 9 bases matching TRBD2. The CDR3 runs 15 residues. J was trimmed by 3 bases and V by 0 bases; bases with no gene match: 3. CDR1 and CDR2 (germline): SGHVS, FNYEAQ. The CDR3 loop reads CASSLASSGIYEQYF. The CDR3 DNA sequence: TGTGCCAGCAGCTTAGCGTCTAGCGGGATCTACGAGCAGTACTTC.

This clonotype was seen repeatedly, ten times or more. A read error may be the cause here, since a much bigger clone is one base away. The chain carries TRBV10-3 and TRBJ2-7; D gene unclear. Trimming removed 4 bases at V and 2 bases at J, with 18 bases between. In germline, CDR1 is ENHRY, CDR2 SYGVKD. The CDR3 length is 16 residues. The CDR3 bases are TGTGCCATCAGTGTTCTCGCCCCTTTACCGACCTACGAGCAGTACTTC. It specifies CAISVLAPLPTYEQYF.

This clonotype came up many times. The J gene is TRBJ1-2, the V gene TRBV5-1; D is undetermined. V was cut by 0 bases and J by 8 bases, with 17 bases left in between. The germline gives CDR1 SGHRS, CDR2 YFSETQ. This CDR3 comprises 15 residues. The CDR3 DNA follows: TGCGCCAGCAGCTTGGATGTATCGGGGAGATTCGGCTACACCTTC. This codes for CASSLDVSGRFGYTF.

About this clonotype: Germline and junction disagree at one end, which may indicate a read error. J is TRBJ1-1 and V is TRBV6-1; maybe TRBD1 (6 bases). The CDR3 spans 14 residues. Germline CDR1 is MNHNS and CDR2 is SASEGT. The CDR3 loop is CAVTGGAGVTEAFF. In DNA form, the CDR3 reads TGTGCCGTCACGGGGGGGGCTGGGGTCACTGAGGCTTTCTTT.